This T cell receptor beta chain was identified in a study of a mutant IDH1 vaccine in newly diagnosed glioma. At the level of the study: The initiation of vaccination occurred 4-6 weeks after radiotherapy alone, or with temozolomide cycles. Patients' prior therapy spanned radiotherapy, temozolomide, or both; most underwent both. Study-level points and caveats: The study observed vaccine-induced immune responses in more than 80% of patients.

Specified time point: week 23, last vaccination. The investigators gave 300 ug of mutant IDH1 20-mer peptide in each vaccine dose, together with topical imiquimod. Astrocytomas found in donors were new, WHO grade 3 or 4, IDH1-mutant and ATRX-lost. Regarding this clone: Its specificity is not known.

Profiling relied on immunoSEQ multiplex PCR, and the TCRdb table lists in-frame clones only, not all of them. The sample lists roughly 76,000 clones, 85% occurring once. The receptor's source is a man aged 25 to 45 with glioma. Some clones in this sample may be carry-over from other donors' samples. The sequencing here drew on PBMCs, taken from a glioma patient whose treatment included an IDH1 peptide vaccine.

CDR3 DNA: TGTGCCAGCAGCGAGACTAGCTTAGATACGCAGTATTTT. Translation: CASSETSLDTQYF. The chain links TRBV2 to TRBJ2-3; TRBD2 agrees at 7 bases. CDR1 is SNHLY and CDR2 is FYNNEI in the germline V gene. The CDR3 spans 13 residues. The V gene end was trimmed by 6 bases and the J gene end by 5 bases; junction bases not matched to a gene: 5.